These T cell receptor beta chains were read from a single sample in a study of vaccination effects on CD4 cells after COVID-19. Using immunoSEQ multiplex PCR, the repertoire was profiled, and TCRdb retains in-frame clones only, with some absent. Of 30,000 or so clones in the sample, roughly two thirds were seen once. Their antigen targets remain unknown. This sample comprised CD4+ T cells from PBMCs cultured with HCoV-229E spike peptides, obtained before COVID-19 vaccination. The receptors were gathered from a human donor who received a COVID-19 vaccine. Each CDR3 is given with its conserved first and last residue. The order of the fields is clone size, D gene, J gene, V gene, CDR3 DNA, CDR3 protein. D genes are given only for firm matches. Clone sizes are given selectively: once, few, many, or a class where the clone is expanded.

size: NA
D: NA
J: TRBJ1-1
V: TRBV5-6
DNA: TGTGCCAGCAGCCCCCTTACAGGCGTTGAAGCTTTCTTT
CDR3: CASSPLTGVEAFF

size: NA
D: NA
J: TRBJ1-2
V: TRBV6-2/TRBV6-3
DNA: TGTGCCAGCAGTGATTGGTCGGGGGATGGCTACACCTTC
CDR3: CASSDWSGDGYTF

size: NA
D: NA
J: TRBJ2-7
V: TRBV20-1
DNA: TGCAGTGCCCACAGGGACTACGAGCAGTACTTC
CDR3: CSAHRDYEQYF

size: once
D: NA
J: TRBJ2-2
V: TRBV7-2
DNA: TGTGCCAGCAGTCAGAAGGTAGTAACAGGCACCGGGGAGCTGTTTTTT
CDR3: CASSQKVVTGTGELFF

size: NA
D: NA
J: TRBJ2-5
V: TRBV28
DNA: TGTGCCAGCGGTATTCGGGCAGAGACCCAGTACTTC
CDR3: CASGIRAETQYF

size: NA
D: NA
J: TRBJ2-1
V: TRBV19
DNA: TGTGCCAGTAGCCAATTGAGCTCCTACAATGAGCAGTTCTTC
CDR3: CASSQLSSYNEQFF

size: few
D: NA
J: TRBJ1-1
V: TRBV9
DNA: TGTGCCAGCAGCGTAAGCGGGGGGGGGTCTGAAGCTTTCTTT
CDR3: CASSVSGGGSEAFF

size: few
D: TRBD1
J: TRBJ1-5
V: TRBV4-1
DNA: TGCGCCAGCAGCCATCACAAAGGGGACAGCGGGCCCCAGCATTTT
CDR3: CASSHHKGDSGPQHF

size: NA
D: TRBD2
J: TRBJ2-1
V: TRBV6-5
DNA: TGTGCCAGCGGCTCAAGACTAGCGGGAAACTATGAGCAGTTCTTC
CDR3: CASGSRLAGNYEQFF

size: NA
D: TRBD1
J: TRBJ2-2
V: TRBV19
DNA: TGTGCCAGCCTAGACAGGGGGGCCACCGGGGAGCTGTTTTTT
CDR3: CASLDRGATGELFF

size: NA
D: TRBD1
J: TRBJ2-5
V: TRBV28
DNA: TGTGCCAGCAGTTTATTAGGGACAGGGGTAGAGACCCAGTACTTC
CDR3: CASSLLGTGVETQYF

size: NA
D: NA
J: TRBJ2-2
V: TRBV10-3
DNA: TGTGCCATCAGTGAGTCCGCGGCTCCGAACACCGGGGAGCTGTTTTTT
CDR3: CAISESAAPNTGELFF

size: few
D: TRBD2
J: TRBJ2-3
V: TRBV9
DNA: TGTGCCAGCAGCGTAAGACTAGCCCGGTCTAGCACAGATACGCAGTATTTT
CDR3: CASSVRLARSSTDTQYF

size: once
D: TRBD1
J: TRBJ2-7
V: TRBV5-4
DNA: TGTGCCAGCAGCCCTGACAGGGAAACCTACGAGCAGTACTTC
CDR3: CASSPDRETYEQYF

size: NA
D: TRBD1
J: TRBJ1-2
V: TRBV19
DNA: TGTGCCAGTAGTATGAGGGGGCTGGGTGGCTACACCTTC
CDR3: CASSMRGLGGYTF

size: NA
D: NA
J: TRBJ2-1
V: TRBV4-2
DNA: TGTGCCAGCAGCCAAGAGGGGCGGAACAATGAGCAGTTCTTC
CDR3: CASSQEGRNNEQFF